This T cell receptor beta chain was found in a study of blood T cell repertoires in COVID-19. Study-level background: Sources were T cells, B-cell-depleted T cells, or PBMCs; the material itself was cDNA or gDNA.

This CDR3 is 15 amino acids long. Germline assignment: CDR1 SGHRS and CDR2 YFSETQ. V was pared by 5 bases and J by 2 bases, with 16 bases between. Here immunoSEQ multiplex PCR was the method, and the copy in TCRdb shows in-frame clones only, minus some. The sample shows around 140,000 clones, 89% of them seen only once. This sequence was found in a human donor in a cohort sampled during active COVID-19. The V and J genes are TRBV5-1 and TRBJ2-5, with D tentatively TRBD2 (6 bases). The sequenced sample was peripheral blood. Here the CDR3 reads CASSPPWRVQETQYF. The CDR3 DNA reads TGCGCCAGCAGTCCACCATGGAGGGTTCAAGAGACCCAGTACTTC.